Reported below is one T cell receptor (beta chain). One base away lies a much larger clone, so this may be a sequencing read error. The data are from a study of molecular identifiers for immune sequencing clone quantification. TCRdb fed the PCR reads into MiXCR, producing one record per CDR3 protein. The repertoire includes around 480,000 distinct CDR3 sequences, around 21% of them detected once, and 0.84% sits in the top ten. This sequence was found in a human donor in good health. Some libraries in this study had Jurkat cell RNA spiked in. Sequenced input: naive CD8+ T cells from blood, with Jurkat cell RNA spiked in. Subset reported: FACS-sorted CD8+CD4-CCR7+CD45RA+ naive T cells.

DNA for the CDR3: TGTGCCTGGAACGGTGGTGACACTGAAGCTTTCTTT. Protein product: CAWNGGDTEAFF. This rearrangement joins TRBV30 to TRBJ1-1; D not certain. Between the trimmed V and J ends, which lost 4 bases and 3 bases, there was a span of 9 bases. The germline V gene encodes CDR1 GTSNPN and CDR2 SVGIG (reference sequence). The CDR3 runs to 12 residues.